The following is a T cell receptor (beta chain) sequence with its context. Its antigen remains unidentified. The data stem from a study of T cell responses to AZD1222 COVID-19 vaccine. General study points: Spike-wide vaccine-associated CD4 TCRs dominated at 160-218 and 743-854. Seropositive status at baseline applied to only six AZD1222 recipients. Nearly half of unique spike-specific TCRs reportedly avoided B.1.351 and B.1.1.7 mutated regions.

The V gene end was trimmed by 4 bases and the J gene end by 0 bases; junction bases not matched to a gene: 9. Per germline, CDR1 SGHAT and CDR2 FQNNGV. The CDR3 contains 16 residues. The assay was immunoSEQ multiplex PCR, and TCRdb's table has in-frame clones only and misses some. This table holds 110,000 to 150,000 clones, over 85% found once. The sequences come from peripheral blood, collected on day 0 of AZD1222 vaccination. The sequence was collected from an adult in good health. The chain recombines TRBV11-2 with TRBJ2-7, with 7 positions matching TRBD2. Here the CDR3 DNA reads TGTGCCAGCAGCTCCCCGGGACTAAAGTTCTCCTACGAGCAGTACTTC. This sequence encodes CASSSPGLKFSYEQYF.